The entry below gives a single T cell receptor beta chain sequence along with its context. The data were taken from a study of blood T cell repertoires in COVID-19. Study-level information: The United States, Italy and Spain provided the acute and convalescent COVID-19 samples. T cells, B-cell-depleted T cells, or PBMCs supplied cDNA or gDNA.

The CDR3 has 16 residues. The germline V gene encodes CDR1 MNHEY and CDR2 SVGAGI. V shed 2 bases and J 9 bases; nucleotides not matched to a gene: 14. Authors' analysis steps: Nucleated cell number was recorded as an estimate derived from reference gene primer amplification. TCRdb keeps only in-frame clones here, not all; method: immunoSEQ multiplex PCR. For V, J and clone size, that table is used; D and trimming come from the DNA. The data hold approximately 96,000 clones, with approximately 81% observed a single time. The genes are TRBV6-5 and TRBJ2-5; 8 bases are shared with TRBD2. The clonotype originates from an elderly woman with acute or convalescent COVID-19. The sample was peripheral blood. The CDR3 bases are TGTGCCAGCAGTTACGGTCGTGGCGGGGGGTCCTTGGCCCAGTACTTC. Amino acid sequence: CASSYGRGGGSLAQYF.